This T cell receptor beta chain derives from a study of CD8+ T cells in alopecia areata (dated by TCRdb to the late 2010s). With respect to the entire study: Skin from C3H/HeJ donors with spontaneous alopecia (roughly 6-12 months old) was grafted onto female C3H/HeJ recipients aged roughly 6-11 weeks. The study used high-throughput TCRbeta sequencing to examine T cell clonal expansion in alopecia areata, in both the C3H/HeJ mouse model and human patients. Human TCRbeta sequencing covered scalp tissue and sorted CD4+ and CD8+ peripheral blood T cells from patchy and totalis/universalis alopecia areata patients and healthy controls. Scalp clonality was compared among normal scalp (n=4), patchy alopecia areata scalp (n=8), and alopecia totalis/universalis scalp (n=8). RNA came from the PAXgene miRNA kit for fixed scalp, the miRNeasy kit for PBMCs, and the RNeasy kit for mouse skin. immunoSEQ multiplex PCR using 35 Vbeta forward primers and 13 Jbeta reverse primers was used to amplify TCRbeta CDR3 regions.

A distance of 3 bases separates the germline ends of V and J, which lose 0 bases and 0 bases respectively. CDR1 and CDR2 (NNHDY, SYVADS) derive from the germline V gene. The CDR3 goes from the cysteine to the phenylalanine over 13 residues. Shown are 27 bases from within the CDR3, in frame from base 1. Cells from pooled mouse cutaneous lymph nodes were stained for CD4, CD8alpha, NKG2D, NKG2ACE and other markers and then sorted on a BD Influx. With regard to this clone: The specificity of this receptor is unknown. Gene names and germline sequences here are the mouse ones. The CDR3 end lies 4 residues beyond the end of the read and is filled in from the germline J gene.

General conclusions and limits of the study: Resident alphabeta T cells in normal human skin are also sequenced, complicating scalp TCR repertoire analysis, unlike mouse skin dominated by gammadelta T cells. Shared TCR sequences between patients were less evident than in mice, which may be partly attributable to HLA diversity in the patient population. Compared with normal scalp, lesional scalp had higher clonality and more expanded CD8+ clones, particularly in alopecia totalis/universalis, a pattern that suggests antigenic drive.

Libraries came from the immunoSEQ multiplex PCR assay. RNA was extracted from all samples and reverse transcribed into cDNA, which served as template for TCR sequencing. SuperScript III was used for first-strand cDNA synthesis, primed with a 2:1 mix of oligo-dT and random hexamers. A synthetic immune receptor repertoire was used to gauge amplification bias, and whatever bias remained was removed computationally. Libraries were sequenced on Illumina HiSeq using 60 bp reads that covered the CDR3 and were read from J toward V. Processing in the source paper ran as follows. Raw reads were preprocessed to remove errors, and CDR3 was defined according to IMGT conventions as the region from the conserved cysteine to phenylalanine. Clonality was computed by normalizing Shannon entropy by log2 of the number of productive unique TCRs and subtracting the result from 1. Whether scalp clones were CD4 or CD8 was inferred by matching scalp TCRbeta sequences against CD4 and CD8 repertoires sorted from blood. What TCRdb holds here is the immuneACCESS table cut down to in-frame rearrangements. Part of the clones is not present; checked against another copy, under half of the missing clones reflect an unresolved V gene, and the others are unexplained. D and trimming come from the DNA, and the V and J calls and clone size come from that table. In this sample the table shows 290,000 or so clones, and no singletons are among them. The biggest ten clones account for 0.9% to 1.5% of the sample.

Material for sequencing was CD4+ T cells sorted from a lymph node. This sequence uses TRBV13-3 and TRBJ1-1; a confident D gene designation cannot be given. This receptor was taken from a C3H/HeJ mouse with alopecia areata. Mice belonging to this strain carry MHC haplotype H2-k. CDR3 DNA (partial): TGTGCCAGCAGTGATGATGCAAACACA. Translated, this gives CASSDDANT. Given in full, the CDR3 is CASSDDANTEVFF.